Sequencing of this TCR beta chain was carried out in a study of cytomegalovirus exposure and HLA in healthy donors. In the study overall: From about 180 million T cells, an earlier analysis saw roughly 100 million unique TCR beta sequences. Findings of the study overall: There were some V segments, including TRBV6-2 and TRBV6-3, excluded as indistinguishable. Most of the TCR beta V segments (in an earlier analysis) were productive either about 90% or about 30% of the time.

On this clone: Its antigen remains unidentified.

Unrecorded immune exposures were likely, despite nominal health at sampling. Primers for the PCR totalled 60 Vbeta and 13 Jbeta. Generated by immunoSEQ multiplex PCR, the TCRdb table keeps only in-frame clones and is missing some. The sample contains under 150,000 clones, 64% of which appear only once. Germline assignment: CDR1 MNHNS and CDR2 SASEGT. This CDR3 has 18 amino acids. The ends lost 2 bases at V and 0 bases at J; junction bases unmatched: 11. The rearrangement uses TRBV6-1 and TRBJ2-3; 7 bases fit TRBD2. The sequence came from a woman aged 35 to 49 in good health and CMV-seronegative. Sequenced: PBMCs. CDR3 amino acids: CASSEMGWSGTSTDTQYF. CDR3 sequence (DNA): TGTGCCAGCAGTGAAATGGGCTGGAGCGGGACGAGCACAGATACGCAGTATTTT.